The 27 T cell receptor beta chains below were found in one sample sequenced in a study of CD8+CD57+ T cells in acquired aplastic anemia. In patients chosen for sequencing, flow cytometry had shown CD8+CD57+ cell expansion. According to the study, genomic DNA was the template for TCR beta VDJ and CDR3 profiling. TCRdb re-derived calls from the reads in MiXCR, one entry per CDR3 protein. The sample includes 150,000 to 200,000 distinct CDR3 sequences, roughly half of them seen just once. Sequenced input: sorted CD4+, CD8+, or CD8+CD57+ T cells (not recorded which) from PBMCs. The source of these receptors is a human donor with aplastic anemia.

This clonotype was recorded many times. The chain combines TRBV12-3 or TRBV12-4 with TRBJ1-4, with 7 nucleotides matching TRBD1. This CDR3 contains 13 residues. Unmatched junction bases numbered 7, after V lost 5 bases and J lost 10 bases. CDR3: CASSPTGDRKLFF. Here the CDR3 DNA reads TGTGCCAGCAGTCCAACCGGGGACAGAAAACTGTTTTTT.

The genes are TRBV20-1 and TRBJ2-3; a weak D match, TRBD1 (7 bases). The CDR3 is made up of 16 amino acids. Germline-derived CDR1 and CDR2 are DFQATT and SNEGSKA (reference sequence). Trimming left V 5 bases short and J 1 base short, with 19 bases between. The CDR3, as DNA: TGCAGTGCTCCCCGCGCGAGCAGGGGGGGCACAGATACGCAGTATTTT. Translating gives CSAPRASRGGTDTQYF.

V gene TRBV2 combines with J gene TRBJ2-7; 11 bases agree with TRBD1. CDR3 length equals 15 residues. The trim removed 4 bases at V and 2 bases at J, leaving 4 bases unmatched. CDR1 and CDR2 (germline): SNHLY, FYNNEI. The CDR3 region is CASSGTGGSTYEQYF. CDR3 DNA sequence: TGTGCCAGCAGTGGGACAGGGGGCTCGACCTACGAGCAGTACTTC.

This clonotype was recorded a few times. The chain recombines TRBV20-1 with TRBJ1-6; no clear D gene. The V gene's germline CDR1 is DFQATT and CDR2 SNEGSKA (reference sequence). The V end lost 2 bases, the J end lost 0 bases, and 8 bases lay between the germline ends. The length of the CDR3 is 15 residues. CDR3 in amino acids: CSARRESSYNSPLHF. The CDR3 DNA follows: TGCAGTGCTAGACGGGAGAGCTCCTATAATTCACCCCTCCACTTT.

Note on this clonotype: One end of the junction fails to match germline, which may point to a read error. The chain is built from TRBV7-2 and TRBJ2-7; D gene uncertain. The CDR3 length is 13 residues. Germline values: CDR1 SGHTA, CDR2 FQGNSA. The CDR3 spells CASGLVWVNEQYF. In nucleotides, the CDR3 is TGTGCCAGCGGCTTAGTCTGGGTCAACGAGCAGTACTTC.

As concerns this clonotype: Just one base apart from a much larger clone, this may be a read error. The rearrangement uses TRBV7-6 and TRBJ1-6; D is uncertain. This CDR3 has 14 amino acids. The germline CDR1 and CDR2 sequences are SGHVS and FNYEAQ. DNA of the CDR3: TGTGCCAGCAGCTTAGAAGGACTGGGGTCACCCCTCCGCTTT. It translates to CASSLEGLGSPLRF.

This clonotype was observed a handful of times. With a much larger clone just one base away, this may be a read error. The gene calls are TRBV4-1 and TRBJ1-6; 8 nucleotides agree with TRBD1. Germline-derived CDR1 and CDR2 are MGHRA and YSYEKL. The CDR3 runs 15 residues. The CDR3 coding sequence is TGCGCCAGCAGCCAAGTGCAGGGGGCGAATTCACCCCCCCACTTT. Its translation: CASSQVQGANSPPHF.

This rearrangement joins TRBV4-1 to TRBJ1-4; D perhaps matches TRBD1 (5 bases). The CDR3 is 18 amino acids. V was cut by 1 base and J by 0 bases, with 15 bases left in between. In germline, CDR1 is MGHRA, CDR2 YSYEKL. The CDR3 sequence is CASSQGVGLGATNEKLFF. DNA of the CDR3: TGCGCCAGCAGCCAAGGGGTGGGACTTGGGGCAACTAATGAAAAACTGTTTTTT.

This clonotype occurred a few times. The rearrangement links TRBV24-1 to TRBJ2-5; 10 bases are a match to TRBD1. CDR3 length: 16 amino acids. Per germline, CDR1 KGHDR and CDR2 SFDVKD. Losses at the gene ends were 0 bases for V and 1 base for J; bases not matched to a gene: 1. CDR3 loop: CATSDLRTGGQETQYF. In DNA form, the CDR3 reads TGTGCCACCAGTGATTTGCGGACAGGGGGCCAAGAGACCCAGTACTTC.

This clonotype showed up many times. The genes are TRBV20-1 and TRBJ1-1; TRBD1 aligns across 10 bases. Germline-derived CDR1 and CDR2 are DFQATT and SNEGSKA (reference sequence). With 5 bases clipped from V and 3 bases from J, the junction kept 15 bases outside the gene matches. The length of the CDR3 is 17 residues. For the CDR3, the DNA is TGCAGTGCTTTAGCCGTGACAGGGGGCTATGACGACACTGAAGCTTTCTTT. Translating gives CSALAVTGGYDDTEAFF.

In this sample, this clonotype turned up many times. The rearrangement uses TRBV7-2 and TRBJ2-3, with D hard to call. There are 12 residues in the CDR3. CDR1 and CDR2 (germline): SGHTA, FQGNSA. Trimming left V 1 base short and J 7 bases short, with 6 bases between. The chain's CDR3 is CASSLVGNTQYF. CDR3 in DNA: TGTGCCAGCAGCTTAGTGGGGAATACGCAGTATTTT.

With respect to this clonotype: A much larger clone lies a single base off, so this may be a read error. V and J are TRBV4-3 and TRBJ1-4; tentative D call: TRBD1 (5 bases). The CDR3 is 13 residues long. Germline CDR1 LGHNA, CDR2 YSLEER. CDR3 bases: TGCGCCAGCAGCCAACAGGGTAATGAAAGACTGTTTTTT. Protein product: CASSQQGNERLFF.

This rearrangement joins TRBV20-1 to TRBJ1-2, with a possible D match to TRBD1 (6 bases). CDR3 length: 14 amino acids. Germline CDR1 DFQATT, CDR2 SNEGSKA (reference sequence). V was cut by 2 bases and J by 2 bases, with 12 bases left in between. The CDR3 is CSARNGQKNYGYTF. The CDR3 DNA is TGCAGTGCTAGAAACGGACAGAAAAACTATGGCTACACCTTC.

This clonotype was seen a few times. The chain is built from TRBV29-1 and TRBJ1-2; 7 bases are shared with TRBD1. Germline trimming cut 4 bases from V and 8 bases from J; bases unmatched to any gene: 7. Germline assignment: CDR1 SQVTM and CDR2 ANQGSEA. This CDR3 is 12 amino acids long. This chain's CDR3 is CSVVRQGYGYTF. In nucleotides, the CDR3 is TGCAGCGTTGTTCGACAGGGTTACGGCTACACCTTC.

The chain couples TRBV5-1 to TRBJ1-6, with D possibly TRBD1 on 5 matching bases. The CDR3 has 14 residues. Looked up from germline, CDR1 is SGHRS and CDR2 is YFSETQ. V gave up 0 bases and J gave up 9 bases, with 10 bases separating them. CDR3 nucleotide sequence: TGCGCCAGCAGCTTGGGGCAGGGTACTTCACCCCTCCACTTT. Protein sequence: CASSLGQGTSPLHF.

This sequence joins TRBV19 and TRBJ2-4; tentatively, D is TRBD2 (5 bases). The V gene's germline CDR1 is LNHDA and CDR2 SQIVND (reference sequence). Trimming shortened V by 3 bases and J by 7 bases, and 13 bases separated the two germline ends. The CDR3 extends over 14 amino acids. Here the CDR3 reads CASSIEGAENIQYF. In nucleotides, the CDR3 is TGTGCCAGTAGTATCGAGGGAGCGGAGAACATTCAGTACTTC.

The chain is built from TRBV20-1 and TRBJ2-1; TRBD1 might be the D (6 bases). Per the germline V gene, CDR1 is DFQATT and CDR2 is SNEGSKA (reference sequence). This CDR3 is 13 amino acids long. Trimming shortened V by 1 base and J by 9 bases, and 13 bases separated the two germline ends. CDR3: CSARGGQGSEQFF. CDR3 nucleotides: TGCAGTGCTAGAGGGGGCCAGGGGTCTGAGCAGTTCTTC.

The CDR3 DNA follows: TGTGCCAGCAGTTTATTAGCGGAAGAGACCCAGTACTTC. Its translation is CASSLLAEETQYF. The genes are TRBV27 and TRBJ2-5, with a possible D match to TRBD2 (6 bases). In germline, CDR1 is MNHEY, CDR2 SMNVEV (reference sequence). The ends were cut back, 1 base at V and 3 bases at J, with 6 bases in the middle. This CDR3 comprises 13 residues.

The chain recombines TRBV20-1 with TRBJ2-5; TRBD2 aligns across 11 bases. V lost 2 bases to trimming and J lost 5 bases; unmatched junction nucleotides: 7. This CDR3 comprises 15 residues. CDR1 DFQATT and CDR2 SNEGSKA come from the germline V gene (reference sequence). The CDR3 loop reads CSARRSSGRRETQYF. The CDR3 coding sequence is TGCAGTGCTAGAAGGTCTAGCGGGAGGAGGGAGACCCAGTACTTC.

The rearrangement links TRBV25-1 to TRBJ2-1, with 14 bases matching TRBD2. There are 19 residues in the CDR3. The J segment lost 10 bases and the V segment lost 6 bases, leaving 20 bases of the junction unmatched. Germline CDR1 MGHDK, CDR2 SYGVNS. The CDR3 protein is CASRGGTGEEWTSGREQFF. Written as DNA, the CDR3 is TGTGCCAGCAGAGGGGGGACAGGGGAAGAATGGACTAGCGGGAGGGAGCAGTTCTTC. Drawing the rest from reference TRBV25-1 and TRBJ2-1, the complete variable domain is EADIYQTPRYLVIGTGKKITLECSQTMGHDKMYWYQQDPGMELHLIHYSYGVNSTEKGDLSSESTVSRIRTEHFPLTLESARPSHTSQYLCASRGGTGEEWTSGREQFFGPGTRLTVL.

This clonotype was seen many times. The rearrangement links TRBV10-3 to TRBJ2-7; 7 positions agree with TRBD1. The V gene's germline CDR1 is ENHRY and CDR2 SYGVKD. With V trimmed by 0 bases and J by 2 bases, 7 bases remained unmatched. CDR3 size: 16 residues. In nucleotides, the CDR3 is TGTGCCATCAGTGAGTCCCCGACAGGGCTAGCCTACGAGCAGTACTTC. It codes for CAISESPTGLAYEQYF.

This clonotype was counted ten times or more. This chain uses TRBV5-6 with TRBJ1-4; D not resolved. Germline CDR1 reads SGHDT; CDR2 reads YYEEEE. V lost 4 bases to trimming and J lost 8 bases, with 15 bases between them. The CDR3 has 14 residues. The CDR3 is CASSPGPRREKLFF. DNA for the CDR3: TGTGCCAGCAGCCCCGGACCCCGACGGGAAAAACTGTTTTTT.

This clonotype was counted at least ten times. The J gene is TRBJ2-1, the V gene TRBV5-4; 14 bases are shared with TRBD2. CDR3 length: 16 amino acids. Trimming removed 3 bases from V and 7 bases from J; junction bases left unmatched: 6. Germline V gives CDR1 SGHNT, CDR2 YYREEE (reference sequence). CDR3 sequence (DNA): TGTGCCAGCAGCTCGGGGACTAGCGGGAGTACGAATGAGCAGTTCTTC. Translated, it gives CASSSGTSGSTNEQFF. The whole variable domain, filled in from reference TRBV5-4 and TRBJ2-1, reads ETGVTQSPTHLIKTRGQQVTLRCSSQSGHNTVSWYQQALGQGPQFIFQYYREEENGRGNFPPRFSGLQFPNYSSELNVNALELDDSALYLCASSSGTSGSTNEQFFGPGTRLTVL.

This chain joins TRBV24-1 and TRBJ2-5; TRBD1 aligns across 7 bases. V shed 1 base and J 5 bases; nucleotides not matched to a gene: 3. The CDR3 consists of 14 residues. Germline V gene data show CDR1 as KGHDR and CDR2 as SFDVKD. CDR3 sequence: CATSDLKGAETQYF. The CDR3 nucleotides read TGTGCCACCAGTGATTTAAAGGGGGCCGAGACCCAGTACTTC.

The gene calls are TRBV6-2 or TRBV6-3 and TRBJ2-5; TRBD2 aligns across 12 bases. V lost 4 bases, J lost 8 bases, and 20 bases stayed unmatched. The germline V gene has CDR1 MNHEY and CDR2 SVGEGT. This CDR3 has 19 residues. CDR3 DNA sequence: TGTGCCAGCAGTTCCTGGAGTAACGGGACTAGCGGGCCAAGAGAAACCCAGTACTTC. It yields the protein CASSSWSNGTSGPRETQYF.

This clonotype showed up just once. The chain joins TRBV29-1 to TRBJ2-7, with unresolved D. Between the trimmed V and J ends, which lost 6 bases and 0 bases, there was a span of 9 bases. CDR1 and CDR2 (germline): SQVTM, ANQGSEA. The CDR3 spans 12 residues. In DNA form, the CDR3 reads TGCAGCGTAAGGAGAAGCTCCTACGAGCAGTACTTC. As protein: CSVRRSSYEQYF.

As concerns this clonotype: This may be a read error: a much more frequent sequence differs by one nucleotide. The chain's CDR3 is CASSLGQIQETQYF. In DNA form, the CDR3 reads TGTGCCAGCAGCTTAGGACAGATTCAAGAGACCCAGTACTTC. The genes are TRBV7-9 and TRBJ2-7, with a weak D call TRBD1 (5 bases). The J call may be incorrect, as the DNA end agrees better with TRBJ2-5. The V gene's germline CDR1 is SEHNR and CDR2 FQNEAQ (reference sequence). The CDR3 contains 14 residues.